In its sample, the clone carrying this T cell receptor beta chain was seen a few times. No antigen is known for it. TCRdb fed the 5' RACE reads into MiXCR, producing one record per CDR3 protein. The table has roughly 110,000 distinct CDR3 sequences, approximately 15% seen once. The data were obtained in a study of T-cell memory formation after mild COVID-19. General study results and limits: Pre-infection memory showed some responding clones, and this suggested that cross-reactive memory joined. CD4+ bias marked clones expanding day 15 to 37, unlike balanced contracting clones. Nothing confirmed that second-wave clones peaking on day 37 were specific for SARS-CoV-2. Contracting CD8+ clones were enriched in EMRA, CD4+ mainly in CM and EM.

Trimming took off 0 bases at V and 5 bases at J, with 12 bases between the two ends. The CDR3 totals 15 residues. Looked up from germline, CDR1 is MGHRA and CDR2 is YSYEKL. The gene calls are TRBV4-1 and TRBJ2-3; D tentatively reads TRBD1 or TRBD2 (7 bases each). This clonotype was obtained from a man aged 18-30 years who had mild COVID-19 (a few samples of this study predate the infection). Cell type and time point are not known. Material: PBMCs or a T cell subset sorted from them (not recorded which). The CDR3 DNA is TGCGCCAGCAGCCAAGAGGCCAGGGGGGGAGATACGCAGTATTTT. Its protein product is CASSQEARGGDTQYF.